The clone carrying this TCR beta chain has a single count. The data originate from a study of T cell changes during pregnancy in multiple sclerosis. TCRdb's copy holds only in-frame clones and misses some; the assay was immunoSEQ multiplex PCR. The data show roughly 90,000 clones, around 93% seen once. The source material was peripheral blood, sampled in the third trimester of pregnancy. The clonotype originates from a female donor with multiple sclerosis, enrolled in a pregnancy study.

The CDR3 protein is CASSYPELAGGYTF. CDR3 nucleotide sequence: TGTGCCAGCAGTTACCCCGAGCTAGCGGGGGGCTACACCTTC. This sequence joins TRBV6-6 and TRBJ1-2; D call uncertain. V was clipped by 2 bases and J by 8 bases, with 15 bases between them. This CDR3 contains 14 residues. CDR1 is MNHNY and CDR2 is SVGAGI in the germline V gene (reference sequence).